Shown below are 13 T cell receptor beta chains from a single sample sequenced in a study of PD-1 blockade in classical Hodgkin lymphoma. Method: immunoSEQ multiplex PCR; TCRdb's copy keeps in-frame clones and lacks some. Seen here are 15,000 to 20,000 clones, about 88% observed once, and the top ten hold 5%. Sample time point: cycle 4 day 1 (C4D1), after more than 5 weeks of nivolumab. After autologous stem cell transplantation all patients relapsed, and prior brentuximab vedotin exposure differed between cohorts. The authors enriched CD8+ T cells from thawed PBMCs via magnetic negative selection. This specimen consisted of CD8+ T cells from blood, obtained before the fourth cycle of nivolumab. These receptor sequences come from a human donor with classical Hodgkin lymphoma.

This chain connects TRBV5-6 to TRBJ2-7, with 8 positions matching TRBD1. Unmatched junction bases numbered 7, after V lost 2 bases and J lost 6 bases. Germline CDR1 is SGHDT and CDR2 is YYEEEE. This CDR3 contains 14 residues. The CDR3 nucleotides read TGTGCCAGCAGCTTCGGACAGGGTAACTTCGAGCAGTACTTC. It yields the protein CASSFGQGNFEQYF.

The rearrangement uses TRBV27 and TRBJ2-6; D not resolved. CDR1 and CDR2 from the germline V gene are MNHEY and SMNVEV (reference sequence). The CDR3 is 18 residues long. The V gene lost 0 bases and the J gene lost 0 bases, with 12 bases spanning the gap. CDR3 nucleotides: TGTGCCAGCAGTTTATCGAATCCCGTAAGCTCTGGGGCCAACGTCCTGACTTTC. Amino acid sequence: CASSLSNPVSSGANVLTF. Together with reference TRBV27 and TRBJ2-6, the CDR3 gives the full variable domain: EAQVTQNPRYLITVTGKKLTVTCSQNMNHEYMSWYRQDPGLGLRQIYYSMNVEVTDKGDVPEGYKVSRKEKRNFPLILESPSPNQTSLYFCASSLSNPVSSGANVLTFGAGSRLTVL.

V usage is TRBV28 and J usage is TRBJ2-3; TRBD2 matches at 7 bases. V dropped 4 bases and J dropped 3; count of bases not matched to a gene: 10. CDR3 length: 16 amino acids. Germline values: CDR1 MDHEN, CDR2 SYDVKM. CDR3 in amino acids: CASSSLFKRETDTQYF. In DNA, the CDR3 is TGTGCCAGCAGTTCCCTTTTCAAGCGGGAAACAGATACGCAGTATTTT.

The V gene is TRBV6-5, the J gene TRBJ2-2; no clear D gene. The CDR3 contains 13 residues. The V and J ends lost 2 bases and 8 bases respectively, with 9 bases between them. From germline, CDR1 is MNHEY and CDR2 SVGAGI. The CDR3 region is CASSYPRLGELFF. The CDR3 DNA follows: TGTGCCAGCAGTTACCCCCGGTTGGGGGAGCTGTTTTTT.

The V and J genes are TRBV25-1 and TRBJ2-5; a weak D match, TRBD1 (7 bases). Trimming took off 4 bases at V and 5 bases at J, with 14 bases between the two ends. CDR1 MGHDK and CDR2 SYGVNS come from the germline V gene. CDR3 length: 14 amino acids. The DNA for the CDR3 is TGTGCCAGCAGTGCTCGGACAGGAGGGGAGACCCAGTACTTC. Its translation is CASSARTGGETQYF.

V gene TRBV28 combines with J gene TRBJ2-3; tentatively, D is TRBD1 or TRBD2 (5 bases each). This CDR3 has 14 residues. In germline, CDR1 is MDHEN, CDR2 SYDVKM. The V gene lost 2 bases and the J gene lost 2 bases, with 8 bases spanning the gap. CDR3 residues: CASSLGDATDTQYF. The CDR3 region has the DNA TGTGCCAGCAGTTTAGGGGACGCCACAGATACGCAGTATTTT.

This clone occurred once. This rearrangement joins TRBV6-1 to TRBJ1-2, with 9 bases lining up with TRBD1. Losses at the gene ends were 5 bases for V and 8 bases for J; bases not matched to a gene: 12. Germline CDR1 MNHNS, CDR2 SASEGT. CDR3 length equals 15 residues. The CDR3 sequence: CASSLMRDREGGYTF. CDR3 DNA sequence: TGTGCCAGCAGTCTCATGCGGGACAGGGAAGGAGGCTACACCTTC.

This clone was found a few times. The rearrangement joins TRBV19 to TRBJ2-7; 7 positions agree with TRBD1. Losses at the gene ends were 6 bases for V and 4 bases for J; bases not matched to a gene: 9. CDR1 and CDR2 from the germline V gene are LNHDA and SQIVND (reference sequence). The CDR3 has 14 amino acids. The CDR3 sequence is CASSPTGYRYEQYF. CDR3 DNA sequence: TGTGCCAGTAGCCCGACAGGGTATCGATACGAGCAGTACTTC.

This sequence joins TRBV4-1 and TRBJ1-3; possibly TRBD1 for D (5 bases). There are 17 residues in the CDR3. The ends were cut back, 0 bases at V and 2 bases at J, with 14 bases in the middle. Germline assignment: CDR1 MGHRA and CDR2 YSYEKL. The CDR3 is CASSQDLMAGPGNTIYF. Here the CDR3 DNA reads TGCGCCAGCAGCCAAGATTTAATGGCAGGGCCTGGAAACACCATATATTTT.

The chain recombines TRBV5-6 with TRBJ1-1; 8 bases agree with TRBD1. Germline V lookup: CDR1 SGHDT, CDR2 YYEEEE. V trimming: 3 bases; J trimming: 1 base; junction bases outside the gene matches: 2. There are 14 residues in the CDR3. The CDR3 sequence: CASSYGTGNTEAFF. The CDR3, as DNA: TGTGCCAGCAGCTACGGGACAGGGAACACTGAAGCTTTCTTT.

The chain employs TRBV6-5 and TRBJ2-1; tentatively, D is TRBD1 (5 bases). Germline loops: CDR1 MNHEY, CDR2 SVGAGI. This CDR3 is built from 12 residues. Trimming left V 7 bases short and J 5 bases short, with 9 bases between. CDR3 in DNA: TGTGCCAGCAAGGACAACCACAATGAGCAGTTCTTC. Encoded protein: CASKDNHNEQFF.

This chain links TRBV19 with TRBJ2-1, with D perhaps matching TRBD2 (5 bases). Trimming shortened V by 1 base and J by 0 bases, and 10 bases separated the two germline ends. The germline V gene has CDR1 LNHDA and CDR2 SQIVND (reference sequence). The CDR3 runs to 16 residues. The CDR3 sequence is CASSIVGLSSYNEQFF. For the CDR3, the DNA is TGTGCCAGTAGTATAGTCGGACTCTCCTCCTACAATGAGCAGTTCTTC.

The J gene is TRBJ2-1, the V gene TRBV5-4, with 7 bases fitting TRBD2. The germline V gene has CDR1 SGHNT and CDR2 YYREEE (reference sequence). V lost 4 bases and J lost 7; bases outside the gene matches: 14. The CDR3 spans 16 residues. The CDR3 DNA reads as TGTGCCAGCAGCGTGGAGTCCGGGACTACTATTAATGAGCAGTTCTTC. It is translated as CASSVESGTTINEQFF. The variable domain in full, with the rest retrieved from reference TRBV5-4 and TRBJ2-1, is ETGVTQSPTHLIKTRGQQVTLRCSSQSGHNTVSWYQQALGQGPQFIFQYYREEENGRGNFPPRFSGLQFPNYSSELNVNALELDDSALYLCASSVESGTTINEQFFGPGTRLTVL.